This TCR beta chain is drawn from a study of T cells after yellow fever vaccination. CDR1 is LNHDA and CDR2 is SQIVND in the germline V gene (reference sequence). The CDR3 consists of 15 residues. Trimming removed 4 bases from V and 0 bases from J; junction bases left unmatched: 4. This clonotype was detected a few times. MiXCR, run by TCRdb on the 5' RACE reads, gives a single entry per CDR3 protein. The sample contains some 600,000 distinct CDR3 sequences, approximately 13% of which appear only once. This sequence was found in a man younger than 40 who received the YFV17D yellow fever vaccine. The specimen comprised PBMCs, sampled on the day of the yellow fever booster vaccination. The J gene is TRBJ2-3, the V gene TRBV19; 7 nucleotides align to TRBD1. CDR3 nucleotide sequence: TGTGCCAGTAGTAGGGGACAGCCTAGCACAGATACGCAGTATTTT. Its protein is CASSRGQPSTDTQYF.